This passage covers 13 T cell receptor beta chains from one sample sequenced in a study of T cell repertoires in cytomegalovirus infection. Via MiXCR, TCRdb re-called the reads, giving one row per CDR3 protein. The profile shows about 490,000 distinct CDR3 sequences, 16% of them singletons. The sequencing sample was made of CD8+ T cells from PBMCs. The source of these receptors is a human donor in good health (CMV status not recorded). Some clones in this sample may be carry-over from other donors' samples.

This clonotype was seen ten or more times. J is TRBJ2-4 and V is TRBV15; 8 bases align to TRBD1. Trimming cost V 3 bases and J 0 bases; bases outside gene matches: 4. Germline V CDR1 and CDR2: LNHNV, YYDKDF (reference sequence). The CDR3 has 16 amino acids. CDR3 loop: CATSRVRGLAKNIQYF. The DNA for the CDR3 is TGTGCCACCAGCAGGGTCAGGGGGCTAGCCAAAAACATTCAGTACTTC. Supplemented by reference TRBV15 and TRBJ2-4, the full variable domain reads DAMVIQNPRYQVTQFGKPVTLSCSQTLNHNVMYWYQQKSSQAPKLLFHYYDKDFNNEADTPDNFQSRRPNTSFCFLDIRSPGLGDTAMYLCATSRVRGLAKNIQYFGAGTRLSVL.

The table lists this clonotype with many counts. The chain couples TRBV7-6 to TRBJ1-3; D might be TRBD1 (5 bases). Germline V gene data show CDR1 as SGHVS and CDR2 as FNYEAQ. The CDR3 covers 17 residues. V shed 5 bases and J shed 4 bases, with 21 bases lying between them. The DNA of the CDR3 is TGTGCCAGCAGCCCGCAGGGTCCTTCGAGTTGGGGAAACACCATATATTTT. This translates into CASSPQGPSSWGNTIYF.

Concerning this clonotype: One end of the junction does not line up with germline, which may come from a read error. The chain uses TRBV4-2 and TRBJ2-1, with 10 bases matching TRBD2. The CDR3 length is 17 residues. Germline-derived CDR1 and CDR2 are LGHNA and YNFKEQ. The DNA for the CDR3 is TGTGCCAGCAGCCAAGATTCCTCTAGCGGGGGAAACAATTATCAGTGCTTC. It encodes CASSQDSSSGGNNYQCF.

This clonotype was recorded at least ten times. The chain employs TRBV7-6 and TRBJ1-5; D remains ambiguous. The germline V gene has CDR1 SGHVS and CDR2 FNYEAQ. This CDR3 comprises 13 residues. The V end was cut by 1 base, the J end by 7 bases, with 8 bases between. DNA of the CDR3: TGTGCCAGCAGCTTAGGTGTTTACCAGCCCCAGCATTTT. Translated, it gives CASSLGVYQPQHF.

This chain links TRBV20-1 with TRBJ1-2, with 7 nucleotides matching TRBD1. Germline V gene lookup returns CDR1 DFQATT and CDR2 SNEGSKA (reference sequence). This CDR3 is 13 amino acids long. V was clipped by 3 bases and J by 4 bases; unmatched bases: 5. The chain's CDR3 is CSASERTGYGYTF. For the CDR3, the DNA is TGCAGTGCTAGCGAAAGGACAGGCTATGGCTACACCTTC.

This clonotype was counted ten times or more. The gene calls are TRBV7-8 and TRBJ1-5; D uncertain. The germline V gene encodes CDR1 SGHVS and CDR2 FQNEAQ. V lost 7 bases and J 3 bases, leaving 7 bases between the germline ends. This CDR3 has 12 amino acids. CDR3 in DNA: TGTGCCAGCACCTCCCTCAATCAGCCCCAGCATTTT. It encodes CASTSLNQPQHF.

The sample holds one count of this clonotype. The chain combines TRBV13 with TRBJ2-7, with 8 bases identical to TRBD1. This CDR3 is 14 amino acids long. Germline assignment: CDR1 PRHDT and CDR2 FYEKMQ (reference sequence). The V gene end was trimmed by 0 bases and the J gene end by 6 bases; junction bases not matched to a gene: 4. Written as DNA, the CDR3 is TGTGCCAGCAGCTTAGGACAGGGGGGACGCGAGCAGTACTTC. Amino acids: CASSLGQGGREQYF.

This clonotype turned up a few times. The chain couples TRBV29-1 to TRBJ2-5; possibly TRBD1 for D (6 bases). Trimming stripped 0 bases from V and 1 base from J, with 18 bases between. Germline CDR1 reads SQVTM; CDR2 reads ANQGSEA. This CDR3 contains 17 residues. The CDR3 nucleotides are TGCAGCGTTGAAGATTGGGGGCTGGGCACGGTCCAAGAGACCCAGTACTTC. Its protein product is CSVEDWGLGTVQETQYF.

The chain has TRBV2 and TRBJ1-5, with 7 bases matching TRBD1. Germline V gene data show CDR1 as SNHLY and CDR2 as FYNNEI. There are 15 residues in the CDR3. The trim removed 6 bases at V and 0 bases at J, leaving 5 bases unmatched. In DNA, the CDR3 is TGTGCCAGCAGCCGGGGACAGATTAGCAATCAGCCCCAGCATTTT. The encoded protein is CASSRGQISNQPQHF.

At least ten counts were recorded for this clonotype. The chain uses TRBV6-1 and TRBJ1-5; no clear D gene. The CDR3 length is 15 residues. From germline, CDR1 is MNHNS and CDR2 SASEGT. The V gene lost 11 bases and the J gene lost 6 bases, with 23 bases spanning the gap. Here the CDR3 reads CASQRGGKSRQPQHF. CDR3 DNA: TGTGCCTCCCAAAGAGGAGGGAAGAGTCGTCAGCCCCAGCATTTT.

This clonotype occurred a few times. The chain links TRBV6-5 to TRBJ1-2; TRBD1 matches at 7 bases. The length of the CDR3 is 16 residues. After removal of 1 base from V and 4 bases from J, the junction contained 9 bases not matched to a gene. Germline CDR1 and CDR2: MNHEY and SVGAGI. CDR3 sequence reads: CASSYYGRGLSYGYTF. In nucleotides, the CDR3 is TGTGCCAGCAGTTACTATGGCAGGGGGTTGAGCTATGGCTACACCTTC.

This clonotype was picked up one time. It is likely a read error, because the conserved phenylalanine at the end of the CDR3 is missing. CDR3 DNA sequence: TGCGCCAGCAGCTCTAATGAAAAACTGTTTCTT. It yields the protein CASSSNEKLFL. The chain carries TRBV4-1 and TRBJ1-4; unclear D gene. The CDR3 has 11 amino acids. Germline lookup yields CDR1 MGHRA and CDR2 YSYEKL. Trimming shortened V by 5 bases and J by 3 bases, and 1 base separated the two germline ends.

V usage is TRBV19 and J usage is TRBJ2-2; a possible D gene is TRBD2 (5 bases). V was clipped by 6 bases and J by 6 bases, with 8 bases between them. CDR1 is LNHDA and CDR2 is SQIVND in the germline V gene (reference sequence). The CDR3 totals 12 residues. The CDR3: CASRREAGELFF. The CDR3 DNA is TGTGCCAGTAGGAGGGAAGCCGGGGAGCTGTTTTTT.